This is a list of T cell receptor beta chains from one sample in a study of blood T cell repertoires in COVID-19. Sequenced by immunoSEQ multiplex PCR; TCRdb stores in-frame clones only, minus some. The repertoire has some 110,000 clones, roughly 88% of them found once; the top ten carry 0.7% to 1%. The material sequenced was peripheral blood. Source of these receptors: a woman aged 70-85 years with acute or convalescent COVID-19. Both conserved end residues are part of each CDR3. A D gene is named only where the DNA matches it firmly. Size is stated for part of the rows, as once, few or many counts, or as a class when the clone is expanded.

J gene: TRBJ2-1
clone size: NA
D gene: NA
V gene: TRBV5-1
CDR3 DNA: TGCGCCAGCAGCCCAGGGGCAAGAGATGAGCAGTTCTTC
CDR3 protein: CASSPGARDEQFF

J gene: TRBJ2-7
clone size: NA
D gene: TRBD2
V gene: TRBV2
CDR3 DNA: TGTGCCAGCATTACTAGCGGCTTCAGCTCCTACGAGCAGTACTTC
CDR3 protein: CASITSGFSSYEQYF

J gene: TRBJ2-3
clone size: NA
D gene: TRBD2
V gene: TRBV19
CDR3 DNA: TGTGCCAGTAGTGAGCTAGCGGGGGGGTACACAGATACGCAGTATTTT
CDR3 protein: CASSELAGGYTDTQYF

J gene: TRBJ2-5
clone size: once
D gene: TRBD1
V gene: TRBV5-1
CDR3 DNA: TGCGCCAGCAGCTTGGACAGGGGGCGGGAGACCCAGTACTTC
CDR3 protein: CASSLDRGRETQYF

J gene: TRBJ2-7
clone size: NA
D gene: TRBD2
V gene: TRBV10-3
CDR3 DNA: TGTGCCATCAGCCCACATATAGCGGGCGGTGCCTACGAGCAGTACTTC
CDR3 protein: CAISPHIAGGAYEQYF

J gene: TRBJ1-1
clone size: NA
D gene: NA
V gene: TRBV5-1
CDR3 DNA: TGCGCCAGCAGCTTGCACAGGGACACTGAAGCTTTCTTT
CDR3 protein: CASSLHRDTEAFF

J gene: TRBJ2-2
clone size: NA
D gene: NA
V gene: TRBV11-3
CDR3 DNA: TGTGCCAGCAGCTTGGTGAGCACCGGGGAGCTGTTTTTT
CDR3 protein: CASSLVSTGELFF

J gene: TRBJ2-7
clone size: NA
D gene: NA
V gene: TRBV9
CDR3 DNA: TGTGCCAGCAGCGTAGCTCTAGGGGGAGAGCAGTACTTC
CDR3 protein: CASSVALGGEQYF

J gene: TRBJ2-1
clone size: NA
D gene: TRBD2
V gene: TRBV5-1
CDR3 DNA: TGCGCCAGCAGCTCCGGGACTACTGATGAGCAGTTCTTC
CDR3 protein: CASSSGTTDEQFF

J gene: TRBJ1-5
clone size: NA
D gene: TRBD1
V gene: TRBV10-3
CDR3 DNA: TGTGCTACTAACCAGGGGGTTAGCAATCAGCCCCAGCATTTT
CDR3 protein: CATNQGVSNQPQHF

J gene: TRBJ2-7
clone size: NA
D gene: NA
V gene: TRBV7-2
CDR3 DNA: TGTGCCAGCAGCTTAATCAGATCCTACGAGCAGTACTTC
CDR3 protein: CASSLIRSYEQYF

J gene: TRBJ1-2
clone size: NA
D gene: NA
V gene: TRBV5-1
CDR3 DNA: TGCGCCAGCAGCCCAGAGGGCGAATATGGCTACACCTTC
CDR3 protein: CASSPEGEYGYTF

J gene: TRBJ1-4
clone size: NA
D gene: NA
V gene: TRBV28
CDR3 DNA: TGTGCCAGCAGTTTAAGGTTCCCAGGGAGGAGTGAAAAACTGTTTTTT
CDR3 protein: CASSLRFPGRSEKLFF

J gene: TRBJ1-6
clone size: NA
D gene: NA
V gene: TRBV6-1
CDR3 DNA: TGTGCCAGCAGTGAACAGCAGGGAGGAGGTTCACCCCTCCACTTT
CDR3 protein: CASSEQQGGGSPLHF

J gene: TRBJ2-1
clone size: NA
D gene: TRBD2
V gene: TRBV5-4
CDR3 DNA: TGTGCCAGCAGCTTGGGTCTAGCGGGGGGTGCTTACAATGAGCAGTTCTTC
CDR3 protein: CASSLGLAGGAYNEQFF

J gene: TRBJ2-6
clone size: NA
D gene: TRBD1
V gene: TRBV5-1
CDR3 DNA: TGCGCCAGCAGCTTCGGGACAGCTGGGGCCAACGTCCTGACTTTC
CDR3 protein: CASSFGTAGANVLTF

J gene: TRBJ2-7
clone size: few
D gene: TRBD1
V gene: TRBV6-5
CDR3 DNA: TGTGCCAGCATCGGACAGGGAACCTACGAGCAGTACTTC
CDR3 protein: CASIGQGTYEQYF

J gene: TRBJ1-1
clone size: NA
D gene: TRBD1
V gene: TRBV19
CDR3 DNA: TGTGCCAGTAGTGGGCAGGGGGGAAGGACTGAAGCTTTCTTT
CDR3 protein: CASSGQGGRTEAFF

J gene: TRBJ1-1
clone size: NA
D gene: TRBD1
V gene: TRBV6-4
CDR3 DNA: TGTGCCACCCGGGGACAGGCCCCTGGCGGTTTCTTT
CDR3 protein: CATRGQAPGGFF

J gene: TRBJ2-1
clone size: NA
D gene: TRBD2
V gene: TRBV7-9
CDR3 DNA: TGTGCCAGCAGCGTACTAGCGGGAGGGAATGAGCAGTTCTTC
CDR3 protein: CASSVLAGGNEQFF

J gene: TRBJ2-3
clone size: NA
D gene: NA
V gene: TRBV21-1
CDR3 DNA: TGTGCCAGCGAGACTAGCGGGGGCTTCAGCACATCAGATACGCAGTATTTT
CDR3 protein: CASETSGGFSTSDTQYF

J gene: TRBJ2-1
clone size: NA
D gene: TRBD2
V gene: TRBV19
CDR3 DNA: TGTGCCAGTAGTAGAAATGGCGGGAGGGCCCCTCCGACCTACAATGAGCAGTTCTTC
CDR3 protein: CASSRNGGRAPPTYNEQFF

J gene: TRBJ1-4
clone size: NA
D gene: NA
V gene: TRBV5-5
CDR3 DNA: TGTGCCAGCAGCCTCCGTCCCAGGGATAATGAAAAACTGTTTTTT
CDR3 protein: CASSLRPRDNEKLFF

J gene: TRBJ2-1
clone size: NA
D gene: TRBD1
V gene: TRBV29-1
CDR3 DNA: TGCAGCGTTCTCGGGACAGGGGGCATCGAGCAGTTCTTC
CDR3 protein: CSVLGTGGIEQFF

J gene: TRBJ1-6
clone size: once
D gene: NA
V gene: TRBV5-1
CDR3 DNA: TGCGCCAGCAGCATAACAGGGAGCGGCTCACCCCTCCACTTT
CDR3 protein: CASSITGSGSPLHF

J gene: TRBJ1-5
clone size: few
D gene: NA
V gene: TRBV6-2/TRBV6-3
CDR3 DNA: TGTGCCAGCAGTTCAGGTCAGCCCCAGCATTTT
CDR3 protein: CASSSGQPQHF

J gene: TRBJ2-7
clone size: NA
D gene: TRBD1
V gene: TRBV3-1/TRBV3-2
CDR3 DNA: TGTGCCAGCAAGGGGACAGCATCCTACGAGCAGTACTTC
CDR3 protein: CASKGTASYEQYF

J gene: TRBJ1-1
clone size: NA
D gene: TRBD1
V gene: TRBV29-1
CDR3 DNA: TGCAGCGTTGCGCGACAGGGTAGGGGACCTGAAGCTTTCTTT
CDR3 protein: CSVARQGRGPEAFF

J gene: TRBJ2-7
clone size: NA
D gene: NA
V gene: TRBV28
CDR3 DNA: TGTGCCAGCAGTTCCCCCCAGGTTCACGAGCAGTACTTC
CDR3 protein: CASSSPQVHEQYF

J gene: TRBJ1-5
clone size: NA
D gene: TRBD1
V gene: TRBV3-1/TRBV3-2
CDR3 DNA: TGTGCCAGCGGACAGGGTGGTCAGCCCCAGCATTTT
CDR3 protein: CASGQGGQPQHF

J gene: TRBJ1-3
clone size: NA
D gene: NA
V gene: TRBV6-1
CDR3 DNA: TGTGCCAGCAGTGAGGGGCTTCCTGGAAACACCATATATTTT
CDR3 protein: CASSEGLPGNTIYF

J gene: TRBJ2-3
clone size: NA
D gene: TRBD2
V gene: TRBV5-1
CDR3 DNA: TGCGCCAGCAGCTTCGGGGGGTCCGATACGCAGTATTTT
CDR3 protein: CASSFGGSDTQYF

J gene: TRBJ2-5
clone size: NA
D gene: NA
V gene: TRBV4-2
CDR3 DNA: TGTGCCAGCAGCCAAGATGGGAGGTACCTAGCGTCAAACTTC
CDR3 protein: CASSQDGRYLASNF

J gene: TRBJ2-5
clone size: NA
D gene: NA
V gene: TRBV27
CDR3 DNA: TGTGCCAGCAGTTTTACGGGTGAGACCCAGTACTTC
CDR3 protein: CASSFTGETQYF

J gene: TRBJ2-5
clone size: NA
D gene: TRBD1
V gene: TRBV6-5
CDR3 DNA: TGTGCCAGCAGAGACAGAGGACAGGTAGAGACCCAGTACTTC
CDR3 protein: CASRDRGQVETQYF

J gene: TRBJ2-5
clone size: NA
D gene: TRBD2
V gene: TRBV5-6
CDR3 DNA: TGTGCCAGCAGCAAACTAGCGGGGGGGCAAGAGACCCAGTACTTC
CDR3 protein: CASSKLAGGQETQYF

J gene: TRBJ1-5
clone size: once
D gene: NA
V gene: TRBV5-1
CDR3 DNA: TGCGCCAGCAGCTTGTTCGGGTATCAGCCCCAGCATTTT
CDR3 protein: CASSLFGYQPQHF

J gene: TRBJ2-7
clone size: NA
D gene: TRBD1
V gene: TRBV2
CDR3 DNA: TGTGCCAGCAGTGTCCTAAGGGGACAGGGGGACGAGCAGTACTTC
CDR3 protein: CASSVLRGQGDEQYF

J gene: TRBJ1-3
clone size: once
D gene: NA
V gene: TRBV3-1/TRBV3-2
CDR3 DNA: TGTGCCAGCAGCCCCGCCGCGCGGGAGTCAGTCCCTGGAAACACCATATATTTT
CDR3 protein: CASSPAARESVPGNTIYF

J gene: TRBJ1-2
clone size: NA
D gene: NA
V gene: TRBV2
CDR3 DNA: TGTGCCAGCAGTGAAGATAGGGGCAGGGGCGCCTATGGTTGGACCTTC
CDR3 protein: CASSEDRGRGAYGWTF

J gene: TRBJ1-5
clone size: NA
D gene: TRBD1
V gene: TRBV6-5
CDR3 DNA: TGTGCCAGCAGAGACAGGGGGAGCAATCAGCCCCAGCATTTT
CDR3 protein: CASRDRGSNQPQHF

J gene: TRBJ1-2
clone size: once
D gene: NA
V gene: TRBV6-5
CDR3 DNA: TGTGCCAGCAGCCATTGGACAGCCCCTGGCTACACCTTC
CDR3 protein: CASSHWTAPGYTF

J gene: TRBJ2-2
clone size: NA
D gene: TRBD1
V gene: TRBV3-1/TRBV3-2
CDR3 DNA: TGTGCCAGCAGCCAAGGGACAGGGGGTAGCGGGGAGCTGTTTTTT
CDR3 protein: CASSQGTGGSGELFF

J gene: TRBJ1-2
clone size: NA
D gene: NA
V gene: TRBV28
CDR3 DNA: TGTGCCAGCAGTTTATTCGTAGCCTCTAACTATGGCTACACCTTC
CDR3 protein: CASSLFVASNYGYTF

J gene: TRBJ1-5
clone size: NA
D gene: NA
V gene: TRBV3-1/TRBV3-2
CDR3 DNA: TGTGCCAGCAGCGGAGGCCCAGGTCCGGGGGACAATCAGCCCCAGCATTTT
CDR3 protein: CASSGGPGPGDNQPQHF